The 5 T cell receptor beta chains below were found in one sample sequenced in a study of T cell clusters in autoimmune cytopenias. TRB rearrangements were amplified by touch-down multiplex PCR with mixed TRB-A/B primers. TCRdb re-called the multiplex PCR reads and shows each CDR3 protein once, DNA omitted. The listing contains roughly 7,000 distinct CDR3 sequences. Each sample's input was around 270 ng genomic DNA, some 40,000 genome equivalents. The sample was peripheral blood. These receptors were taken from a human donor with an autoimmune cytopenia or autoimmune hepatitis (not recorded which).

This clonotype is classed as medium-sized by frequency. The gene calls are TRBV27 and TRBJ1-5. This CDR3 comprises 16 residues. Germline assignment: CDR1 MNHEY and CDR2 SMNVEV (reference sequence). The CDR3: CASSSDGRSSNQPQHF.

J is TRBJ2-1 and V is TRBV15. Germline V gives CDR1 LNHNV, CDR2 YYDKDF (reference sequence). The CDR3 extends over 15 amino acids. The CDR3: CATSRERGSYNEQFF.

By frequency, this clonotype registers medium-sized (0.01 to 0.1%). This chain joins TRBV19 and TRBJ2-6; TCRdb calls TRBD2, which cannot be checked without DNA. CDR1 and CDR2 (germline): LNHDA, SQIVND (reference sequence). This CDR3 is 20 amino acids long. This CDR3 reads CASSLPITGTSYSGANVLTF.

Frequency places this clonotype as medium-sized (0.01 to 0.1%). This chain uses TRBV6-5 with TRBJ2-1; TCRdb picks TRBD2, but there is no DNA to check that call. The CDR3 is 15 amino acids. Germline values: CDR1 MNHEY, CDR2 SVGAGI. The CDR3: CASSLSGPSYNEQFF.

This clonotype is labeled medium-sized based on frequency. The rearrangement joins TRBV29-1 to TRBJ1-2; with no DNA, the TCRdb D assignment of TRBD1 cannot be verified. CDR3 length equals 13 residues. The germline V gene encodes CDR1 SQVTM and CDR2 ANQGSEA. Here the CDR3 reads CSSRGDRNYGYTF.